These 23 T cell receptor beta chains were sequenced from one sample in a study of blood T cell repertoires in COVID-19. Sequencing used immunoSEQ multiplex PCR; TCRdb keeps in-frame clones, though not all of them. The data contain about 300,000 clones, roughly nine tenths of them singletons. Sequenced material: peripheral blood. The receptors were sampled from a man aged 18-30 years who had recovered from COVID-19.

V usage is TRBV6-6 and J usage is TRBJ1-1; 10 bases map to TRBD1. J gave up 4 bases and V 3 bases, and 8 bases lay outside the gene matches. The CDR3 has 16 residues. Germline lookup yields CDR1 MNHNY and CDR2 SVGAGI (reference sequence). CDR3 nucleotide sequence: TGTGCCAGCAGTTATGGGACAGGGGTGGCTGGCACTGAAGCTTTCTTT. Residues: CASSYGTGVAGTEAFF.

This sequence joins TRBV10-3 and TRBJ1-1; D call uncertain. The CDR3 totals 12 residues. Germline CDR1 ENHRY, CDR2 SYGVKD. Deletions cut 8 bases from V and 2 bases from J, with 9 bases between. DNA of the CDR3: TGTGCCATCTCCCGAGGTAACACTGAAGCTTTCTTT. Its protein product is CAISRGNTEAFF.

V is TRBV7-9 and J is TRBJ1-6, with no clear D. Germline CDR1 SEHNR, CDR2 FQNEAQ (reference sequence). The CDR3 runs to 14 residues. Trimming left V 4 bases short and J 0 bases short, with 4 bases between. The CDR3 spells CASSSSSYNSPLHF. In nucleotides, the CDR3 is TGTGCCAGCAGCTCGAGCTCCTATAATTCACCCCTCCACTTT. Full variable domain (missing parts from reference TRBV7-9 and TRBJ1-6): DTGVSQNPRHKITKRGQNVTFRCDPISEHNRLYWYRQTLGQGPEFLTYFQNEAQLEKSRLLSDRFSAERPKGSFSTLEIQRTEQGDSAMYLCASSSSSYNSPLHFGNGTRLTVT.

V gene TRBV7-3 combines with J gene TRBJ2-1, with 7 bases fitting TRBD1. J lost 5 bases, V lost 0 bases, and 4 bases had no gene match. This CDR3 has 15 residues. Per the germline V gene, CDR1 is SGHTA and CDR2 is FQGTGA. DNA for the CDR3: TGTGCCAGCAGCTTAACAGGACAGGCTAACAATGAGCAGTTCTTC. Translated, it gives CASSLTGQANNEQFF. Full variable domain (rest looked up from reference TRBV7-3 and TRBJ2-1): GAGVSQTPSNKVTEKGKYVELRCDPISGHTALYWYRQSLGQGPEFLIYFQGTGAADDSGLPNDRFFAVRPEGSVSTLKIQRTERGDSAVYLCASSLTGQANNEQFFGPGTRLTVL.

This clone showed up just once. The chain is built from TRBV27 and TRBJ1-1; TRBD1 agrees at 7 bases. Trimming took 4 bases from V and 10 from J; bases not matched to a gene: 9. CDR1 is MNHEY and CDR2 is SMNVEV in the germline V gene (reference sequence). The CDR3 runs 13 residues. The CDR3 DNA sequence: TGTGCCAGCAGTTACTCCCAGGGGGAGGCAGCTTTCTTT. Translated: CASSYSQGEAAFF.

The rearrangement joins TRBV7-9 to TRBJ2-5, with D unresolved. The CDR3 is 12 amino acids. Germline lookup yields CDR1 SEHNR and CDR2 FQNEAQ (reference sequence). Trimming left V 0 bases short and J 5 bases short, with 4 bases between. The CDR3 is CASSLASETQYF. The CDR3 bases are TGTGCCAGCAGCTTAGCGTCGGAGACCCAGTACTTC.

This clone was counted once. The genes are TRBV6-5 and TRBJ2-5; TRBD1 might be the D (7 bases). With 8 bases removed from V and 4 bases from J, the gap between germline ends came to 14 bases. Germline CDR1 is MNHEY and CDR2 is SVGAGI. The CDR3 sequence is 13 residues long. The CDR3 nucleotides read TGTGCCAGCGGGGGGAGACAGGGAGAGACCCAGTACTTC. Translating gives CASGGRQGETQYF.

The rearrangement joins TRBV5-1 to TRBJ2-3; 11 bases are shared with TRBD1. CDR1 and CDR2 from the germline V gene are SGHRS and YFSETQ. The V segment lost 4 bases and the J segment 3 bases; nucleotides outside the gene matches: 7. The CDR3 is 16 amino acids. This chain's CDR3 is CASSGGTGGLTDTQYF. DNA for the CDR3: TGCGCCAGCAGCGGGGGGACAGGGGGTCTGACAGATACGCAGTATTTT.

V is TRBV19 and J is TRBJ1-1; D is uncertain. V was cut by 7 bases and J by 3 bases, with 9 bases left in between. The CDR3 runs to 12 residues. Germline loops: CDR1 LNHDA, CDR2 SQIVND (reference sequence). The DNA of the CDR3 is TGTGCCAGTATTTCCCCGGACACTGAAGCTTTCTTT. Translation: CASISPDTEAFF. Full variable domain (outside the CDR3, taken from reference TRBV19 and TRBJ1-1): DGGITQSPKYLFRKEGQNVTLSCEQNLNHDAMYWYRQDPGQGLRLIYYSQIVNDFQKGDIAEGYSVSREKKESFPLTVTSAQKNPTAFYLCASISPDTEAFFGQGTRLTVV.

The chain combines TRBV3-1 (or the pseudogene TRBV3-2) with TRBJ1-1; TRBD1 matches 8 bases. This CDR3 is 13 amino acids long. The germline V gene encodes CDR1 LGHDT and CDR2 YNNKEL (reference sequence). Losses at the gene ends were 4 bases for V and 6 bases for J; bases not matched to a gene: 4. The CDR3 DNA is TGTGCCAGCAGCCCCAGGGGGCTGGCTGAAGCTTTCTTT. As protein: CASSPRGLAEAFF.

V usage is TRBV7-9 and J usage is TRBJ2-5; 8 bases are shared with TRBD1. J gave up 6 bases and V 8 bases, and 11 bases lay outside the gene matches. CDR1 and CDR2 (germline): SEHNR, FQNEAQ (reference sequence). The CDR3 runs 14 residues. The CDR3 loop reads CASEGQGARKTQYF. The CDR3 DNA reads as TGTGCCAGCGAAGGACAGGGAGCAAGAAAGACCCAGTACTTC. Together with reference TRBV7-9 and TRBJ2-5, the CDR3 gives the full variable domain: DTGVSQNPRHKITKRGQNVTFRCDPISEHNRLYWYRQTLGQGPEFLTYFQNEAQLEKSRLLSDRFSAERPKGSFSTLEIQRTEQGDSAMYLCASEGQGARKTQYFGPGTRLLVL.

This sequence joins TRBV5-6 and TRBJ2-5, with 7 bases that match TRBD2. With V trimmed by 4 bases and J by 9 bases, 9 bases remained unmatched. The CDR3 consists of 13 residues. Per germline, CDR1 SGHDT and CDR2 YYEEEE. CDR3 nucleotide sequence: TGTGCCAGCAGCCTCCGGGACTACCGGGCCCAGTACTTC. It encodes CASSLRDYRAQYF.

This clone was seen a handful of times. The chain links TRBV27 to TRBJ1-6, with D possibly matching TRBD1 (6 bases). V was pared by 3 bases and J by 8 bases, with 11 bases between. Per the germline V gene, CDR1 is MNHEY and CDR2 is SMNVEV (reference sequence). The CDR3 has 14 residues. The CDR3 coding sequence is TGTGCCAGCAGTTTGGGGGCCTTCCATTCACCCCTCCACTTT. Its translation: CASSLGAFHSPLHF.

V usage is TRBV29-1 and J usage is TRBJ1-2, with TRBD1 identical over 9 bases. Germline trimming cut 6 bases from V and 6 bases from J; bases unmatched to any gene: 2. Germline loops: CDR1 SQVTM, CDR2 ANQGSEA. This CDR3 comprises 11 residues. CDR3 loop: CSVTGGHGYTF. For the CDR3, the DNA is TGCAGCGTAACAGGGGGCCATGGCTACACCTTC.

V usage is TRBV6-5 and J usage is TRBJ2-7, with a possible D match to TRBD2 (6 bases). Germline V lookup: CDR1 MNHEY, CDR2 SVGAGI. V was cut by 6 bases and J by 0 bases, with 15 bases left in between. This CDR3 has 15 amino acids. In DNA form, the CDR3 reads TGTGCCAGCAGGGGTCCCGGGACTCTCTCCTACGAGCAGTACTTC. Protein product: CASRGPGTLSYEQYF.

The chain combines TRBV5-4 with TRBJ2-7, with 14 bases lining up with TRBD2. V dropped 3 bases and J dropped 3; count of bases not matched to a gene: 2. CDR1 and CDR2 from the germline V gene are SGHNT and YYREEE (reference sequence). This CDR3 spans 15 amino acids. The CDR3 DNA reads TGTGCCAGCAGCTATGGGACTAGCGGGGGCTACGAGCAGTACTTC. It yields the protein CASSYGTSGGYEQYF.

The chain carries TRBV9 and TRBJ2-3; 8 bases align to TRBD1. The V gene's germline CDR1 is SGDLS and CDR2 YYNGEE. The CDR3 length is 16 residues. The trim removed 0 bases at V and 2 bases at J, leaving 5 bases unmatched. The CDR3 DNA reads TGTGCCAGCAGCGTAGCCATGACAGGGGTCACAGATACGCAGTATTTT. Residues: CASSVAMTGVTDTQYF. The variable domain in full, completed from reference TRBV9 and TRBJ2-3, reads DSGVTQTPKHLITATGQRVTLRCSPRSGDLSVYWYQQSLDQGLQFLIQYYNGEERAKGNILERFSAQQFPDLHSELNLSSLELGDSALYFCASSVAMTGVTDTQYFGPGTRLTVL.

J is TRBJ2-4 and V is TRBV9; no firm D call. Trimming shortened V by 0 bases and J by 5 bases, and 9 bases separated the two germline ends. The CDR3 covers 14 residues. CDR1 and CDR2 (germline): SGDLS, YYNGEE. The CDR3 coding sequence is TGTGCCAGCAGCGTAGGTAACGAGGAAAACATTCAGTACTTC. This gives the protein CASSVGNEENIQYF. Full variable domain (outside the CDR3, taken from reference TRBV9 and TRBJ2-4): DSGVTQTPKHLITATGQRVTLRCSPRSGDLSVYWYQQSLDQGLQFLIQYYNGEERAKGNILERFSAQQFPDLHSELNLSSLELGDSALYFCASSVGNEENIQYFGAGTRLSVL.

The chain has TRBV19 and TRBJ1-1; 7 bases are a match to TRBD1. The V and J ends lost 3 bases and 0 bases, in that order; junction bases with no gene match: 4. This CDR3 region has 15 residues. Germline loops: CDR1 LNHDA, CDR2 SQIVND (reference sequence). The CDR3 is CASSIGQAVNTEAFF. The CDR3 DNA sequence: TGTGCCAGTAGTATTGGACAGGCTGTGAACACTGAAGCTTTCTTT.

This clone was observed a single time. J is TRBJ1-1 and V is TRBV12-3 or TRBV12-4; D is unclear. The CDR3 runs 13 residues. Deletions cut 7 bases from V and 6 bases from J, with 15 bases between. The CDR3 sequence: CASTLSGKSEAFF. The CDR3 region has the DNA TGTGCCAGCACCCTTTCCGGGAAATCTGAAGCTTTCTTT.

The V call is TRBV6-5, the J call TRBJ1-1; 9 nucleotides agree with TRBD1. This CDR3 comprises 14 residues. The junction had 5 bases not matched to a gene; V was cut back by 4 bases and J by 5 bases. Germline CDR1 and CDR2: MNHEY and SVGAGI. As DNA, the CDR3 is TGTGCCAGCAGTTGGGACAGGGTGCGGACTGAAGCTTTCTTT. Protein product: CASSWDRVRTEAFF.

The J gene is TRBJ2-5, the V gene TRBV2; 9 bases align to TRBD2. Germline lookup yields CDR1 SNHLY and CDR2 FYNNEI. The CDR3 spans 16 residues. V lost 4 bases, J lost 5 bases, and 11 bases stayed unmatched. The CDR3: CASSGSSGGRGETQYF. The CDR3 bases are TGTGCCAGCAGTGGATCCAGCGGGGGGCGCGGGGAGACCCAGTACTTC.

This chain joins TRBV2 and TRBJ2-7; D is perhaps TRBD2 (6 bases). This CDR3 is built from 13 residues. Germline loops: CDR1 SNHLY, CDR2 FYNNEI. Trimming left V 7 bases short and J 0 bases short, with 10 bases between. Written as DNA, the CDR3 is TGTGCCAGCAAGGGACTTCTCTCCTACGAGCAGTACTTC. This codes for CASKGLLSYEQYF.